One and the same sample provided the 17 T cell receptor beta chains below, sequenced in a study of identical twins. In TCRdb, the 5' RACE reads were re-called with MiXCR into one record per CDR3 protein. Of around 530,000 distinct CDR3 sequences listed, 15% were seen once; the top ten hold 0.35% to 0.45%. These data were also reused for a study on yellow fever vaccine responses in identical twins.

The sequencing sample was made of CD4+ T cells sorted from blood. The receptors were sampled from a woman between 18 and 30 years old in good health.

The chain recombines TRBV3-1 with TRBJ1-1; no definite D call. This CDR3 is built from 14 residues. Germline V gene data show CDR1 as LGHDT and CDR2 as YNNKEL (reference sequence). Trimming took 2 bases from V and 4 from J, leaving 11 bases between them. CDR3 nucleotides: TGTGCCAGCAGCCAAACTGGTGTTTCCACTGAAGCTTTCTTT. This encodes CASSQTGVSTEAFF.

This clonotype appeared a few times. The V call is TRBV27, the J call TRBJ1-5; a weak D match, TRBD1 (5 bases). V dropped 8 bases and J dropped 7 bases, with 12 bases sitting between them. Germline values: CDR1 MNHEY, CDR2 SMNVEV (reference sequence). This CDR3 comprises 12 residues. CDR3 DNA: TGTGCCAGCTCGAGCTGGGGCCAGCCCCAGCATTTT. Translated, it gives CASSSWGQPQHF.

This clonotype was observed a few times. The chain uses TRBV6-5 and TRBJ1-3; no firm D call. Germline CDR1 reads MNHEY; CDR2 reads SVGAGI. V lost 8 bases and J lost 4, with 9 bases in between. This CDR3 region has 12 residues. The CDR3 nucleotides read TGTGCCAGCCTCGGTGGGGGAAACACCATATATTTT. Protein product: CASLGGGNTIYF.

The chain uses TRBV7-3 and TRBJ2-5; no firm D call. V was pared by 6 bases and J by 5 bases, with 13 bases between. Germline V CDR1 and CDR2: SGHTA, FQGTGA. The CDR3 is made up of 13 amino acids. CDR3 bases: TGTGCCAGCAGTCGAGACCCCGCCGAGACCCAGTACTTC. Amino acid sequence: CASSRDPAETQYF.

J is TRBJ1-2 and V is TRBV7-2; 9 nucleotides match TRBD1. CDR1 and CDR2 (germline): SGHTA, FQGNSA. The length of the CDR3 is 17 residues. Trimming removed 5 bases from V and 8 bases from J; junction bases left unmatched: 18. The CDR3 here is CASSLVTMGQGLLGYTF. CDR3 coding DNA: TGTGCCAGCAGCCTAGTTACCATGGGACAGGGCCTTTTAGGCTACACCTTC.

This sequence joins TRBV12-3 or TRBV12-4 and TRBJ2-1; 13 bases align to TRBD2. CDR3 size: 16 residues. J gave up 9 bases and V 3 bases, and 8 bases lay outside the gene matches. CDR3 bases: TGTGCCAGCAGTTTGAGACTAGCGGGAGGCCGTGGTGAGCAGTTCTTC. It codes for CASSLRLAGGRGEQFF.

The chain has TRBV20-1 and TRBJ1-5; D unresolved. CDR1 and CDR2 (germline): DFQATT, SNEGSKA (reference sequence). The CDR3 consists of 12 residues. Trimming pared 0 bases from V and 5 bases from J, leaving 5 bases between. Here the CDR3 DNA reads TGCAGTGCTAGAGAGTTGGATCAGCCCCAGCATTTT. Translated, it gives CSARELDQPQHF.

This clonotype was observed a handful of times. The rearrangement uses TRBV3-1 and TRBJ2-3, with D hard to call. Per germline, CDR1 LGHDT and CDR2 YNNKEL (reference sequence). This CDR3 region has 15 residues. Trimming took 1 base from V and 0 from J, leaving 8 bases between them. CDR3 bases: TGTGCCAGCAGCCAAGCCCCCTCTAGCACAGATACGCAGTATTTT. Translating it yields CASSQAPSSTDTQYF.

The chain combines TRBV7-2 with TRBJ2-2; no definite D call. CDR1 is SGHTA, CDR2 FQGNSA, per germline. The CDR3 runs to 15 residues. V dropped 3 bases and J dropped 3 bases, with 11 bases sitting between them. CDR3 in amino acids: CASSFPIGDTGELFF. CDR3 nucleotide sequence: TGTGCCAGCAGCTTCCCTATAGGCGACACCGGGGAGCTGTTTTTT.

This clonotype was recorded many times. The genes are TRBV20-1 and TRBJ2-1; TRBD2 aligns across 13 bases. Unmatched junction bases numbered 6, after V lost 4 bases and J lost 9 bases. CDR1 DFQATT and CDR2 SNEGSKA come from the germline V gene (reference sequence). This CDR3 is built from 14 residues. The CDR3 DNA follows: TGCAGTGCTAAACTAGCGGGAGGGCGGGGTGAGCAGTTCTTC. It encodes CSAKLAGGRGEQFF.

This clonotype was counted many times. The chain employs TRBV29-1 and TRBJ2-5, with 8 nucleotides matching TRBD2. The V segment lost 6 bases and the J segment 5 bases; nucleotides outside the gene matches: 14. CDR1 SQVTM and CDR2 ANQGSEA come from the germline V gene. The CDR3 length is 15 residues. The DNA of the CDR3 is TGCAGCGTCCGGAACGTCGGACTAGCACACGAGACCCAGTACTTC. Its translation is CSVRNVGLAHETQYF.

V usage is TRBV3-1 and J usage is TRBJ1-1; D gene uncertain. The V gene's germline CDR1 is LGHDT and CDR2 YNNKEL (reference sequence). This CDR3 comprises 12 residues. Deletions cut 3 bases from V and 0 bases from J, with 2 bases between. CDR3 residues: CASSHLNTEAFF. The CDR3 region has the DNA TGTGCCAGCAGCCATTTGAACACTGAAGCTTTCTTT.

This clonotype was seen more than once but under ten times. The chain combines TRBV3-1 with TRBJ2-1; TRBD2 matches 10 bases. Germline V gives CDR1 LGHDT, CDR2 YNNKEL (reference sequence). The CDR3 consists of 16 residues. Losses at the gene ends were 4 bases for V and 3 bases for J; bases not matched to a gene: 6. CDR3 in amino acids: CASSPVAGGVYNEQFF. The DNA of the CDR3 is TGTGCCAGCAGCCCGGTAGCGGGAGGCGTCTACAATGAGCAGTTCTTC.

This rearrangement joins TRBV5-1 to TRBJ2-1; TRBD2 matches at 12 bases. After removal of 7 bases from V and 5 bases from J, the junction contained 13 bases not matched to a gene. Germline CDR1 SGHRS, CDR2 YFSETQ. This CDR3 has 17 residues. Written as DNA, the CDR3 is TGCGCCAGCGCAGGACTAGCGGGACCCGTCGGGGACAATGAGCAGTTCTTC. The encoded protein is CASAGLAGPVGDNEQFF.

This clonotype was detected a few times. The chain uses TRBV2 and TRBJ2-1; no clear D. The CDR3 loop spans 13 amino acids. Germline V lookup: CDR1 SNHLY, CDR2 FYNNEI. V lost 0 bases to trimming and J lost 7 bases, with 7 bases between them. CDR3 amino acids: CASSEATWNEQFF. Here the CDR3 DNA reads TGTGCCAGCAGTGAAGCCACTTGGAATGAGCAGTTCTTC.

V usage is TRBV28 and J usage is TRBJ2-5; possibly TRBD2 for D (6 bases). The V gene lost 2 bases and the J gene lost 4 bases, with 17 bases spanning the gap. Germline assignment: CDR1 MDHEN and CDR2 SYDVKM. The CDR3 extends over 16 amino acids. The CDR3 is CASSLGYHGGPETQYF. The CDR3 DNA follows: TGTGCCAGCAGTTTAGGGTACCACGGGGGTCCAGAGACCCAGTACTTC.

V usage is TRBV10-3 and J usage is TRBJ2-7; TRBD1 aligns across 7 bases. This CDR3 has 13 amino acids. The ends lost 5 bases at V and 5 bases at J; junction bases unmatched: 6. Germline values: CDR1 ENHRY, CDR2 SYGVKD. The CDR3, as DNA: TGTGCCATCAGTCCCGGGACAGCTAACGAGCAGTACGTC. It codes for CAISPGTANEQYV.